This TCR beta chain comes out of a study of cytomegalovirus exposure and HLA in healthy donors (dated by TCRdb to between 2016 and 2019). Context from the whole study: A later analysis indicated that the roughly 130 validation repertoires were generated on the platform also employed for the approximately 670 repertoires of the first cohort. The aim of the study was to test whether cataloging public T cell receptors could identify signatures of past pathogen exposure. In addition to the first cohort of 666 subjects, a separate validation cohort of 130 or so different subjects was used. To predict cytomegalovirus infection status, the study brought together high-throughput TCR immunosequencing, statistical association of individual TCRs with disease status, and machine learning.

Between the V and J ends, shortened by 6 bases and 4 bases respectively, the junction contains 15 bases. The CDR3 sequence holds 14 residues, the cysteine and phenylalanine included. The CDR3 DNA has 42 bases and is translated from base 1. CDR1 SNHLY and CDR2 FYNNEI are derived from the germline V gene. Broader findings and caveats from the paper: The study gave a list of around 170 TCR beta chains associated with cytomegalovirus. Three of the identified cytomegalovirus-associated TCR beta chains were confirmed in vitro to be specific for cytomegalovirus antigens. All 120 or so repertoires were used to score co-occurrence in the validation cohort in a later analysis, because that analysis had no HLA typing for the cohort. Most TCR sequences were observed very rarely across donors, whereas some public TCRs were present in many individuals. The authors suggested that the approach could potentially be extended to other disease states and immunological phenotypes. Of the cluster scores, approximately 95% were above 0 in a later analysis, which found that TCRs clustered in the first cohort also tended to co-occur in the 120 or so validation repertoires. The classifier was reported to diagnose cytomegalovirus status with high specificity and sensitivity in both the original cohort and the validation cohort.

To note about this clone: Its antigen has not been determined. One base away there is no much larger clone; base qualities are not given.

Library generation was performed with the immunoSEQ multiplex PCR assay. The source study handled its data this way. A statistical classification framework was built for diagnosing cytomegalovirus status from the catalog of TCR beta chain sequences. In its TCRdb copy, this immuneACCESS table keeps in-frame sequences only and misses some clones. Where compared with another copy, unresolved V genes explain less than half of these, and the others have no known cause. Clonal size and the V and J genes are those of that table, whereas D and trimming came from the DNA. Across this sample there are 70,000 to 80,000 clones, with around 94% seen only once. About 3.5% of the sample is taken by the ten largest. The donors belonged to the validation cohort of roughly 120 subjects, which was separate from the 666-subject first cohort.

Source material: PBMCs. The rearrangement joined TRBV2 to TRBJ1-2, with the D gene call left open. The TCR was taken from a young woman in good health and CMV-seropositive. Here the CDR3 is given as CASSSQGGSYGYTF. DNA sequence: TGTGCCAGCAGCTCACAAGGCGGTAGCTATGGCTACACCTTC.